These 2 T cell receptor beta chains were sequenced from one sample in a study of vaccination and CD4 T cells after COVID-19. Cultured CD4+ T-cell DNA underwent Oncomine TCR Beta short-read sequencing. TCRdb re-called the PCR reads with MiXCR, one entry per CDR3 protein. The table has 13,000 or so distinct CDR3 sequences, about 50% seen once. Their cognate antigens are unknown. The treatment is: approximately 9-day PBMC culture with coronavirus spike peptide pools or control peptides (ViraFEST assay). The sequenced material came from CD4+ T cells from blood, cultured in vitro. The receptors were gathered from a human donor who had recovered from COVID-19.

The V and J genes are TRBV7-3 and TRBJ2-3; no firm D call. The CDR3 has 16 amino acids. Germline V gene sequence: CDR1 SGHTA, CDR2 FQGTGA. V was trimmed by 2 bases and J by 2 bases, leaving 14 bases between them. The CDR3 sequence is CASSLSVGSNTDTQYF. CDR3 sequence (DNA): TGTGCCAGCAGCTTATCCGTGGGAAGTAACACAGATACGCAGTATTTT.

There are a few counts of this clonotype. V is TRBV7-9 and J is TRBJ1-6; possibly TRBD1 for D (6 bases). Looked up from germline, CDR1 is SEHNR and CDR2 is FQNEAQ (reference sequence). V was shortened by 1 base and J by 2 bases, with 9 bases between the two germline ends. This CDR3 has 16 amino acids. CDR3 in DNA: TGTGCCAGCAGCTTAGGAGGGACAACCTATAATTCACCCCTCCACTTT. This sequence encodes CASSLGGTTYNSPLHF. Full variable domain (rest looked up from reference TRBV7-9 and TRBJ1-6): DTGVSQNPRHKITKRGQNVTFRCDPISEHNRLYWYRQTLGQGPEFLTYFQNEAQLEKSRLLSDRFSAERPKGSFSTLEIQRTEQGDSAMYLCASSLGGTTYNSPLHFGNGTRLTVT.